The clone carrying this T cell receptor beta chain was picked up a small number of times. As yet, its antigen is unknown. Of the isolated RNA, all was reverse transcribed, and so the sequenced material was expressed TCRB transcripts. Only in-frame clones appear in the TCRdb table, and some are missing; sequencing was by immunoSEQ multiplex PCR. The table shows 600,000 to 750,000 clones, with around 11% occurring only once. This sample stems from a study of beta chain features in type 1 diabetes. Points from the study as a whole: When Type 1 diabetes patients were examined, their TCRB CDR3s proved moderately but significantly shorter in all four CD4+ subsets.

CDR3 length: 14 amino acids. The germline gives CDR1 SGHTA, CDR2 FQGNSA. With 5 bases removed from V and 7 bases from J, the gap between germline ends came to 15 bases. The chain joins TRBV7-2 to TRBJ2-1, with D perhaps TRBD1 (6 bases). The sequence came from a man aged 30 to 45 with type 1 diabetes. The sequencing sample was made of naive CD4+ T cells from blood. The CDR3 here is CASSDRLEANEQFF. The CDR3 DNA sequence: TGTGCCAGCAGCGACAGGTTGGAGGCAAATGAGCAGTTCTTC.